Listed below are T cell receptor beta chains from one sample, sequenced in a study of cytomegalovirus exposure and HLA in healthy donors. The repertoire was sequenced with immunoSEQ multiplex PCR; TCRdb's copy has only in-frame clones and lacks some. The sample shows 140,000 or so clones, around 80% of them seen only once. The sample taken for sequencing was PBMCs. The source of these receptors is a female donor in good health and CMV-seronegative. CDR3s include the opening cysteine and the closing phenylalanine or tryptophan. D genes are given only for firm matches. Rows give clone size only sometimes, using once, few, many, or a class for an expanded clone.

J | size | V | D | DNA | CDR3
TRBJ1-1 | - | TRBV25-1 | TRBD1 | TGTGCCAGCAGTGATCCCCCTCCGGGACAGGGGCTGAACACTGAAGCTTTCTTT | CASSDPPPGQGLNTEAFF
TRBJ1-2 | - | TRBV5-6 | TRBD1 | TGTGCCAGCAGCTCGACAGGGTTTGACCCTAACTATGGCTACACCTTC | CASSSTGFDPNYGYTF
TRBJ2-1 | many | TRBV5-1 | - | TGCGCCAGCAGCTTTGGGGGAGGGGGTGGTATTGGTGAGCAGTTCTTC | CASSFGGGGGIGEQFF
TRBJ1-1 | - | TRBV5-1 | TRBD1 | TGCGCCAGCAGCCAGTTACAGGGGGCGTTCGGTGAAGCTTTCTTT | CASSQLQGAFGEAFF
TRBJ1-1 | once | TRBV2 | - | TGTGCCAGCAGTTTAGGGGTGGTTGACACTGAAGCTTTCTTT | CASSLGVVDTEAFF
TRBJ1-1 | few | TRBV28 | - | TGTGCCAGCAGTGTCGGGGGGCGAGGACCTGAAGCTTTCTTT | CASSVGGRGPEAFF
TRBJ2-7 | - | TRBV6-1 | TRBD1 | TGTGCCAGCAAGGTGACAGGGGTTTCCTACGAGCAGTACTTC | CASKVTGVSYEQYF
TRBJ2-7 | many | TRBV5-1 | - | TGCGCCAGCAGACCCGACAGTGTCCACGAGCAGTACTTC | CASRPDSVHEQYF
TRBJ2-7 | - | TRBV7-3 | TRBD1 | TGTGCCAGCAGCTCCACAGGGGGCTACGAGCAGTACTTC | CASSSTGGYEQYF
TRBJ2-5 | - | TRBV28 | - | TGTGCCAGCAGTCCGGGATTACAGGGTCGGGAGACCCAGTACTTC | CASSPGLQGRETQYF
TRBJ2-1 | - | TRBV20-1 | - | TGCAGTGCTGCCGTACACGATGAGCAGTTCTTC | CSAAVHDEQFF
TRBJ2-3 | - | TRBV7-2 | TRBD2 | TGTGCCAGCAGCTTAGTTGGTACTAGCGGGACGTCCGCAGATACGCAGTATTTT | CASSLVGTSGTSADTQYF
TRBJ2-2 | once | TRBV7-2 | - | TGTGCCAGCAGCTTTTTACTTAAAGATACCGGGGAGCTGTTTTTT | CASSFLLKDTGELFF
TRBJ1-5 | few | TRBV15 | - | TGTGCCACCAGCCTCGAAAGGGGAATCAATCAGCCCCAGCATTTT | CATSLERGINQPQHF
TRBJ2-2 | - | TRBV5-1 | TRBD2 | TGCGCCAGCAGCTTGCCCCGGCCCCTAGCGGGAAGGGCCTTGATCGGGGAGCTGTTTTTT | CASSLPRPLAGRALIGELFF
TRBJ2-3 | - | TRBV19 | TRBD2 | TGTGCCAGTAGTCCCCTAGCGGCCATAACAGATACGCAGTATTTT | CASSPLAAITDTQYF
TRBJ2-6 | - | TRBV5-8 | TRBD2 | TGTGCCAGCAGCTTCGGACTAGGGGCCTTTGGGGCCAACGTCCTGACTTTC | CASSFGLGAFGANVLTF
TRBJ2-7 | - | TRBV7-9 | TRBD1 | TGTGCCAGCAGCTTAGTGACAGGGTACGGCGAGCAGTACTTC | CASSLVTGYGEQYF
TRBJ2-5 | - | TRBV14 | TRBD1 | TGTGCCAGCAGCCAAGACACAAACAGGGGTCAAGAGACCCAGTACTTC | CASSQDTNRGQETQYF
TRBJ2-3 | - | TRBV5-1 | TRBD2 | TGCGCCAGCAGCTTGGCTGGGAGGGTAGATACGCAGTATTTT | CASSLAGRVDTQYF
TRBJ1-5 | - | TRBV4-3 | TRBD1 | TGCGCCAGCAGCCCTACTGACAGGGGCAATCAGCCCCAGCATTTT | CASSPTDRGNQPQHF
TRBJ2-7 | - | TRBV7-2 | TRBD1 | TGTGCCAGCAGCCCCGGGACAGGGGAGTACTTC | CASSPGTGEYF
TRBJ2-3 | - | TRBV6-1 | TRBD1 | TGTGCCAGCCTGGAAGGGGGCAACCCTACGCAGTATTTT | CASLEGGNPTQYF
TRBJ2-6 | - | TRBV10-2 | TRBD1 | TGCGCCAGCAGTGCCGTCCCGGGACAGCGCAGCTCCGGGGCCAACGTCCTGACTTTC | CASSAVPGQRSSGANVLTF
TRBJ2-5 | - | TRBV10-1 | TRBD1 | TGCGCCAGCAGTTCCGGGACAGGGGGCTCGGCCCAGTACTTC | CASSSGTGGSAQYF
TRBJ2-7 | - | TRBV7-9 | - | TGTGCCAGCAGGGAAACAGGGTACGAGCAGTACTTC | CASRETGYEQYF
TRBJ1-2 | - | TRBV4-3 | TRBD1 | TGCGCCAGCAGCCAATCAGGACAGGGGGCTTATGGCTACACCTTC | CASSQSGQGAYGYTF
TRBJ1-6 | - | TRBV5-4 | - | TGTGCCAGCAGCTCCAGGGATTGGTATTCACCCCTCCACTTT | CASSSRDWYSPLHF
TRBJ1-5 | once | TRBV7-2 | - | TGTGCCAGCAGCTCCGGGACATCCGATCAGCCCCAGCATTTT | CASSSGTSDQPQHF
TRBJ2-2 | - | TRBV5-1 | - | TGCGCCAGCAGCTTGGTCGGGCAGGGAAACACCGGGGAGCTGTTTTTT | CASSLVGQGNTGELFF
TRBJ1-1 | - | TRBV7-3 | - | TGTGCCAGCAGCTTATGGGGGGGAGAGAGCACTGAAGCTTTCTTT | CASSLWGGESTEAFF
TRBJ2-7 | - | TRBV19 | TRBD1 | TGTGCCAGTACCAGCCGGGACAGGCCCTACGAGCAGTACTTC | CASTSRDRPYEQYF
TRBJ1-2 | - | TRBV25-1 | - | TGTGCCAGCAGTGACTTCTTGGGCTACTCCTTC | CASSDFLGYSF
TRBJ2-1 | - | TRBV7-2 | TRBD1 | TGTGCCAGCAGCTTACAGGGGGCGGCCTACAATGAGCAGTTCTTC | CASSLQGAAYNEQFF
TRBJ2-2 | - | TRBV7-8 | - | TGTGCCAGCAGTAGACAGTCGAACACCGGGGAGCTGTTTTTT | CASSRQSNTGELFF
TRBJ2-5 | - | TRBV5-4 | TRBD1 | TGTGCCAGCAGCCCCCCGGGACAGCGCCAAGAGACCCAGTACTTC | CASSPPGQRQETQYF
TRBJ2-1 | - | TRBV6-4 | - | TGTGCCAGCAGCCCCAGGGGGGAACCCTACAATGAGCAGTTCTTC | CASSPRGEPYNEQFF
TRBJ1-3 | - | TRBV5-1 | - | TGCGCCAGCAGCCCCTCGGGTGCTGGAAACACCATATATTTT | CASSPSGAGNTIYF
TRBJ1-6 | - | TRBV28 | - | TGTGCCAGCAGTTTCGACCGGGGGATTGCCTCCTATAATTCACCCCTCCACTTT | CASSFDRGIASYNSPLHF
TRBJ2-7 | - | TRBV28 | TRBD2 | TGTGCCAGCCGAGTCCCTAGCGGGGGGTACTACGAGCAGTACTTC | CASRVPSGGYYEQYF
TRBJ1-1 | - | TRBV2 | - | TGTGCCAGCAGTGAAGACAGGCTGGGGGCTTTCTTT | CASSEDRLGAFF
TRBJ2-1 | - | TRBV5-1 | - | TGCGCCAGCAGCTTGCCGTCCGGGAGCCTTCACAATGAGCAGTTCTTC | CASSLPSGSLHNEQFF
TRBJ2-1 | - | TRBV5-1 | - | TGCGCCAGCAGCTTGGTCTCTAGCGTCGCTTACAATGAGCAGTTCTTC | CASSLVSSVAYNEQFF
TRBJ1-4 | - | TRBV28 | TRBD1 | TGTGCCAGCCAAAACAGGGGCTGGGCTGAAAAACTGTTTTTT | CASQNRGWAEKLFF
TRBJ2-6 | - | TRBV27 | TRBD2 | TGTGCCAGCACCCCCATGGGGGAGGGGAGCTCTGGGGCCAACGTCCTGACTTTC | CASTPMGEGSSGANVLTF
TRBJ2-1 | - | TRBV6-5 | - | TGTGCCAGCAGTTGGGGCCCTTACAATGAGCAGTTCTTC | CASSWGPYNEQFF
TRBJ1-2 | once | TRBV28 | - | TGTGCCAGCAGTTTATTAAAGGGGCCTGATGGCTACACCTTC | CASSLLKGPDGYTF
TRBJ1-2 | - | TRBV29-1 | - | TGCAGCGTTGCTCGGGACACCAGTTCGATTAACTATGGCTACACCTTC | CSVARDTSSINYGYTF
TRBJ2-1 | once | TRBV7-9 | - | TGTGCCAGCTCCGAGGCGGCATCCTACAATGAGCAGTTCTTC | CASSEAASYNEQFF
TRBJ2-6 | - | TRBV4-1 | - | TGCGCCAGCAGCCGGATCGCAGGAGGGGACTTTTCCTCTGGGGCCAACGTCCTGACTTTC | CASSRIAGGDFSSGANVLTF